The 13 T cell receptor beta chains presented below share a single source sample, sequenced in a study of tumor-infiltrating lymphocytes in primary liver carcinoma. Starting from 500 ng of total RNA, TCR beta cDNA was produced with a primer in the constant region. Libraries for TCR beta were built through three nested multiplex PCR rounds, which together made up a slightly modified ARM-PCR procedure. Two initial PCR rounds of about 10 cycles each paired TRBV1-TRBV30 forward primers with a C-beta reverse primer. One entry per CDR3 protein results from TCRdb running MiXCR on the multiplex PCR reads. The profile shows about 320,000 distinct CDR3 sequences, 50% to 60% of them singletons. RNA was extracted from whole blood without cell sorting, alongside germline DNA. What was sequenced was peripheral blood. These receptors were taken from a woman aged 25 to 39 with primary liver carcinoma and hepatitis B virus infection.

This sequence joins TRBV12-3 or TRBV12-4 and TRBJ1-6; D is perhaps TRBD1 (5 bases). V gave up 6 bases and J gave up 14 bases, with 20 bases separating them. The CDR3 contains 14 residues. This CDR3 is CASRTGTSGRTLHF. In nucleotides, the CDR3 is TGTGCCAGCAGGACCGGGACTTCGGGCAGAACCCTCCACTTT.

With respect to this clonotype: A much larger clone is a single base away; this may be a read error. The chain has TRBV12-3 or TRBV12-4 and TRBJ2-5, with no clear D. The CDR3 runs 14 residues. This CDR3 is CASSFVADQETQCF. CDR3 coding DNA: TGTGCCAGCAGTTTTGTAGCAGACCAAGAGACCCAGTGCTTC.

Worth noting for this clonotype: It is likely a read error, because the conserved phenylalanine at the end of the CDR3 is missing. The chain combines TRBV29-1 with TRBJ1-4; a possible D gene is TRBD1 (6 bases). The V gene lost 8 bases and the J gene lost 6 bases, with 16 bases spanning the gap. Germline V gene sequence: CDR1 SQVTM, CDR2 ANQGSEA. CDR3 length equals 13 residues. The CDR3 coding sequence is TGCAGCCTTGTAGAGGACAGCCATGAAAAACTGTTTTCT. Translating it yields CSLVEDSHEKLFS.

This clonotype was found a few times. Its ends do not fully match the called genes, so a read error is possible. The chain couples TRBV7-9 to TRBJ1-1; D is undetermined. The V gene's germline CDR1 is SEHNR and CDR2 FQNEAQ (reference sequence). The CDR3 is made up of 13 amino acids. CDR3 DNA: TGTGCTAGCAGCTTAGGGTCTGAGGTACAAGCTTTCTTT. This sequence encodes CASSLGSEVQAFF.

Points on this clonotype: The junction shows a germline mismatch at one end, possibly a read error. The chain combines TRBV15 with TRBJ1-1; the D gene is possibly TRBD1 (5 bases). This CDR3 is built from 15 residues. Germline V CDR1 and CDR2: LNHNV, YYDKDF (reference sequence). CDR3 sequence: CATSRTLGRATEAFF. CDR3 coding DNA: TGTGCCACCAGCAGAACTCTGGGACGGGCCACTGAAGCTTTCTTC.

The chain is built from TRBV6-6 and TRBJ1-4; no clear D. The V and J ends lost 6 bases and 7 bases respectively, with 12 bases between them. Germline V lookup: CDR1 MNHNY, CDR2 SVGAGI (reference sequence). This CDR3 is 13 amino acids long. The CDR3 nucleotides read TGTGCCAGCAGACTATACGGTGGTGAAAAACTGTTTTTT. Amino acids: CASRLYGGEKLFF.

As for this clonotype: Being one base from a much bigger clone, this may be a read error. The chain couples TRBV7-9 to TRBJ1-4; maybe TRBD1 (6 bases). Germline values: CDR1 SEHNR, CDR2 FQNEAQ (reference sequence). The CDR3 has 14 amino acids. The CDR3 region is CAISMDSNNEKLFF. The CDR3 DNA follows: TGTGCCATCAGCATGGACAGTAATAATGAAAAACTGTTTTTT.

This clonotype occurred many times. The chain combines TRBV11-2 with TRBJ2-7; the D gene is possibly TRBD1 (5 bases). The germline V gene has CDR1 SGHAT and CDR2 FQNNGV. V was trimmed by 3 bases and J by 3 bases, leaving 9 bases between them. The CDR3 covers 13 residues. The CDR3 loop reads CASSFRAHYEQYF. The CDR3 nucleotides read TGTGCCAGCAGCTTCAGGGCTCACTACGAGCAGTACTTC. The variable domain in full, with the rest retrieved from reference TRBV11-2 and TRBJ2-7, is EAGVAQSPRYKIIEKRQSVAFWCNPISGHATLYWYQQILGQGPKLLIQFQNNGVVDDSQLPKDRFSAERLKGVDSTLKIQPAKLEDSAVYLCASSFRAHYEQYFGPGTRLTVT.

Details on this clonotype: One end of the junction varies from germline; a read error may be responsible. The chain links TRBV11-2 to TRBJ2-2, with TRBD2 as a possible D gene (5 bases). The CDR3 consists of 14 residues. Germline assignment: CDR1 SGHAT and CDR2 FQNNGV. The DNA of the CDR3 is TGTGCCACCAGCTTGGACTGGAGCACCGGGGAGCTGTTTTTT. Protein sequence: CATSLDWSTGELFF.

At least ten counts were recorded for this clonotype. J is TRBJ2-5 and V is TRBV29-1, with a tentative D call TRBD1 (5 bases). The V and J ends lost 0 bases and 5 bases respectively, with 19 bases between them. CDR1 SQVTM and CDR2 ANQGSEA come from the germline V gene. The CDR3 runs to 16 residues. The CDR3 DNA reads TGCAGCGTTGAAGATCGGCATCAGGGAACGAGGGAGACCCAGTACTTC. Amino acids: CSVEDRHQGTRETQYF.

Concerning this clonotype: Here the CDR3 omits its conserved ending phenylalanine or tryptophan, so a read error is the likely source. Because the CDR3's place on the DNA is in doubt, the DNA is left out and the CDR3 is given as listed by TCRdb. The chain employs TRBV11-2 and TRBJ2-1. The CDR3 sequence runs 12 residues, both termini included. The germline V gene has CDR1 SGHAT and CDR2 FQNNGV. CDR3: CASSLMRNEEFL.

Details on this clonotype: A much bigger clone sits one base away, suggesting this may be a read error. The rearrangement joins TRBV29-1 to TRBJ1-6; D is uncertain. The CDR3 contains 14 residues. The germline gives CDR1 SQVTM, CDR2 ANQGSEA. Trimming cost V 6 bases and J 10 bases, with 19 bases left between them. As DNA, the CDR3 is TGCAGCGTCCGCGCCGGAGCGAGGGAATCACCCCTCCACTTT. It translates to CSVRAGARESPLHF.

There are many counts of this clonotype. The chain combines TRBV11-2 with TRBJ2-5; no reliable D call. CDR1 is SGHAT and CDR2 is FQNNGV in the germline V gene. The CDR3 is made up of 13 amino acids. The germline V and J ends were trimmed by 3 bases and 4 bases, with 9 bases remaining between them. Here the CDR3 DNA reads TGTGCCAGCAGCTTGGCCAGCCCAGAGACCCAGTACTTC. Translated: CASSLASPETQYF.